This TCR beta chain was sequenced during a study of blood T cells in healthy people across ages. Study-wide results and caveats: Comparison with aged donors showed that long-lived donors had more naive CD4+ cells and higher diversity. TCR beta diversity, measured per million T cells, fell in a roughly linear way with age.

CDR3 length equals 14 residues. The ends were cut back, 7 bases at V and 8 bases at J, with 18 bases in the middle. CDR1 and CDR2 (germline): SGHAT, FQNNGV. Worth noting for this clonotype: Its antigen is unidentified.

The use of a sample-barcoded 5' primer and a J-beta primer mix characterized a second PCR of roughly 7 to 12 cycles. Using its own MiXCR run on the 5' RACE reads, TCRdb lists one record per CDR3 protein. This repertoire shows hundreds of thousands of distinct CDR3 sequences, about three fifths found once; its top ten account for approximately 23%. This chain links TRBV11-2 with TRBJ2-1, with TRBD2 as a possible D gene (6 bases). What was sequenced was blood. This sequence was found in a man aged 25 to 40 in good health. DNA of the CDR3: TGTGCCAGCACCAGACTAGTGCTGCGCGATGAGCAGTTCTTC. This gives the protein CASTRLVLRDEQFF.